A single sample gave rise to the 31 T cell receptor beta chains below, sequenced in a study of long-term antiretroviral therapy in people with HIV. Runs used v3.0 of the immunoSEQ assay and were done at survey level. TCRdb's table, derived via immunoSEQ multiplex PCR, lists solely in-frame clones and lacks some. The table includes under 20,000 clones, approximately 72% detected once. The source was unsorted PBMCs, collected 0.3 years after starting antiretroviral therapy. The source is a woman in her forties or fifties with HIV.

This chain links TRBV7-3 with TRBJ2-1; the match to TRBD2 covers 11 bases. With V trimmed by 6 bases and J by 6 bases, 13 bases remained unmatched. Germline V gene lookup returns CDR1 SGHTA and CDR2 FQGTGA. The CDR3 runs 17 residues. DNA for the CDR3: TGTGCCAGCAGTCCTGGCGTGGTAGCGGGGGGGCTCAATGAGCAGTTCTTC. It translates to CASSPGVVAGGLNEQFF. Drawing the rest from reference TRBV7-3 and TRBJ2-1, the complete variable domain is GAGVSQTPSNKVTEKGKYVELRCDPISGHTALYWYRQSLGQGPEFLIYFQGTGAADDSGLPNDRFFAVRPEGSVSTLKIQRTERGDSAVYLCASSPGVVAGGLNEQFFGPGTRLTVL.

The chain couples TRBV28 to TRBJ2-5; 9 nucleotides align to TRBD2. V dropped 5 bases and J dropped 5; count of bases not matched to a gene: 15. The CDR3 extends over 17 amino acids. Germline loops: CDR1 MDHEN, CDR2 SYDVKM. CDR3 region: CASSNTSGTSFGETQYF. The CDR3 coding sequence is TGTGCCAGCAGTAATACCTCCGGGACTAGCTTCGGGGAGACCCAGTACTTC.

The chain employs TRBV27 and TRBJ1-4; D unclear. Trimming shortened V by 9 bases and J by 6 bases, and 14 bases separated the two germline ends. CDR1 is MNHEY and CDR2 is SMNVEV in the germline V gene (reference sequence). The CDR3 spans 13 residues. The CDR3 is CASSGFEDEKLFF. The CDR3 nucleotides read TGTGCCAGTTCGGGGTTCGAGGATGAAAAACTGTTTTTT.

The J gene is TRBJ2-1, the V gene TRBV11-2; 9 bases map to TRBD2. Trimming cost V 5 bases and J 5 bases; bases outside gene matches: 10. Germline CDR1 is SGHAT and CDR2 is FQNNGV. The CDR3 runs to 16 residues. CDR3 in DNA: TGTGCCAGCAGCGTAGCGGGGGCGACGTTTAACAATGAGCAGTTCTTC. It specifies CASSVAGATFNNEQFF. The full variable domain, completed using reference TRBV11-2 and TRBJ2-1, is EAGVAQSPRYKIIEKRQSVAFWCNPISGHATLYWYQQILGQGPKLLIQFQNNGVVDDSQLPKDRFSAERLKGVDSTLKIQPAKLEDSAVYLCASSVAGATFNNEQFFGPGTRLTVL.

This chain connects TRBV10-3 to TRBJ2-3; TRBD2 aligns across 9 bases. CDR1 and CDR2 from the germline V gene are ENHRY and SYGVKD. Trimming at V came to 6 bases and at J to 5 bases, leaving 9 bases not matched to a gene. There are 15 residues in the CDR3. The CDR3 DNA reads as TGTGCCATCAGCCTTAGCGGGGGCCGCGAAGATACGCAGTATTTT. This gives the protein CAISLSGGREDTQYF.

V usage is TRBV5-1 and J usage is TRBJ1-3, with D hard to call. Germline CDR1 is SGHRS and CDR2 is YFSETQ. The V gene lost 4 bases and the J gene lost 3 bases, with 5 bases spanning the gap. The CDR3 totals 12 residues. The CDR3 loop is CASSRDGNTIYF. Written as DNA, the CDR3 is TGCGCCAGCAGCAGAGATGGAAACACCATATATTTT.

This chain joins TRBV27 and TRBJ2-1, with TRBD2 matching over 10 bases. V was pared by 2 bases and J by 1 base, with 14 bases of the junction left unmatched. From germline, CDR1 is MNHEY and CDR2 SMNVEV (reference sequence). The length of the CDR3 is 20 residues. The DNA for the CDR3 is TGTGCCAGCAGTTTAGGGATCAGGGTAGCGGGGGGAAATTCCTACAATGAGCAGTTCTTC. Residues: CASSLGIRVAGGNSYNEQFF.

This chain connects TRBV19 to TRBJ1-2; 9 bases match TRBD1. Germline CDR1 and CDR2: LNHDA and SQIVND (reference sequence). J gave up 4 bases and V 5 bases, and 8 bases lay outside the gene matches. The CDR3 has 15 residues. CDR3 nucleotides: TGTGCCAGTAGTGGATGGGGACAGGGCGGCTATGGCTACACCTTC. Protein product: CASSGWGQGGYGYTF. Full variable domain (outside the CDR3, taken from reference TRBV19 and TRBJ1-2): DGGITQSPKYLFRKEGQNVTLSCEQNLNHDAMYWYRQDPGQGLRLIYYSQIVNDFQKGDIAEGYSVSREKKESFPLTVTSAQKNPTAFYLCASSGWGQGGYGYTFGSGTRLTVV.

Only a few counts were recorded for this clone. The CDR3: CASSEATRRGDYGYTF. In DNA, the CDR3 is TGTGCCAGCAGTGAAGCGACTAGAAGGGGCGACTATGGCTACACCTTC. The chain carries TRBV6-1 and TRBJ1-2; D possibly corresponds to TRBD1 (5 bases). Trimming took off 0 bases at V and 3 bases at J, with 14 bases between the two ends. Looked up from germline, CDR1 is MNHNS and CDR2 is SASEGT. The CDR3 covers 16 residues.

This chain links TRBV11-2 with TRBJ2-3; weak D call: TRBD1 (6 bases). V lost 6 bases, J lost 2 bases, and 9 bases lay in between. The germline V gene has CDR1 SGHAT and CDR2 FQNNGV. The CDR3 spans 13 residues. In nucleotides, the CDR3 is TGTGCCAGCAGGGGGGCCATCACAGATACGCAGTATTTT. Protein sequence: CASRGAITDTQYF. The complete variable domain, with remaining parts taken from reference TRBV11-2 and TRBJ2-3, reads EAGVAQSPRYKIIEKRQSVAFWCNPISGHATLYWYQQILGQGPKLLIQFQNNGVVDDSQLPKDRFSAERLKGVDSTLKIQPAKLEDSAVYLCASRGAITDTQYFGPGTRLTVL.

This clone has a handful of counts. The CDR3 bases are TGTGCCAGCAGCCAAGAACCCACAGGGCATGGCTACACCTTC. The encoded protein is CASSQEPTGHGYTF. The chain recombines TRBV14 with TRBJ1-2; a possible D gene is TRBD1 (6 bases). Germline-derived CDR1 and CDR2 are SGHDN and FVKESK. V lost 0 bases and J 6 bases, leaving 11 bases between the germline ends. The CDR3 consists of 14 residues.

The V gene is TRBV5-1, the J gene TRBJ1-6, with no clear D. Germline CDR1 SGHRS, CDR2 YFSETQ. The CDR3 consists of 14 residues. Deletions cut 6 bases from V and 5 bases from J, with 12 bases between. The DNA for the CDR3 is TGCGCCAGCAAGCCCGAGCAGGATAATTCACCCCTCCACTTT. Encoded protein: CASKPEQDNSPLHF.

The J gene is TRBJ1-2, the V gene TRBV4-1; D is unresolved. The ends were cut back, 5 bases at V and 4 bases at J, with 8 bases in the middle. Germline V gene sequence: CDR1 MGHRA, CDR2 YSYEKL. The CDR3 has 12 residues. CDR3 sequence (DNA): TGCGCCAGCAGCGATCTAGGCTATGGCTACACCTTC. This translates into CASSDLGYGYTF.

The J gene is TRBJ2-1, the V gene TRBV10-3; 9 bases are a match to TRBD2. CDR1 is ENHRY and CDR2 is SYGVKD in the germline V gene. Losses at the gene ends were 0 bases for V and 7 bases for J; bases not matched to a gene: 4. The CDR3 contains 15 residues. This chain's CDR3 is CAISESIAGDNEQFF. DNA for the CDR3: TGTGCCATCAGTGAGTCAATAGCGGGGGATAATGAGCAGTTCTTC.

The sample holds a few counts of this clone. The rearrangement links TRBV5-6 to TRBJ1-1, with D possibly being TRBD1 (6 bases). The CDR3 is 15 residues long. V was pared by 4 bases and J by 4 bases, with 17 bases between. The germline gives CDR1 SGHDT, CDR2 YYEEEE. CDR3 DNA: TGTGCCAGCAGCGGTGACCAGGGGCGAACCACTGAAGCTTTCTTT. This encodes CASSGDQGRTTEAFF.

This chain connects TRBV5-4 to TRBJ1-5, with D uncertain. The CDR3 runs to 14 residues. The V gene lost 4 bases and the J gene lost 3 bases, with 11 bases spanning the gap. Per germline, CDR1 SGHNT and CDR2 YYREEE (reference sequence). The CDR3 sequence: CASSRAGYNQPQHF. CDR3 DNA sequence: TGTGCCAGCAGCCGGGCGGGTTACAATCAGCCCCAGCATTTT.

Sample share makes this clone medium-sized (0.01 to 0.1%). The V call is TRBV7-6, the J call TRBJ1-2; 7 bases are shared with TRBD1. Germline assignment: CDR1 SGHVS and CDR2 FNYEAQ. The V segment lost 1 base and the J segment 7 bases; nucleotides outside the gene matches: 9. The CDR3 consists of 15 residues. As DNA, the CDR3 is TGTGCCAGCAGCTTAGATCAAGGGGGCGCGGGTGGCTACACCTTC. As protein: CASSLDQGGAGGYTF.

The chain's CDR3 is CAWTPRQAGTQYF. The DNA of the CDR3 is TGTGCCTGGACCCCCCGACAGGCCGGGACCCAGTACTTC. The chain joins TRBV30 to TRBJ2-5; possible D gene TRBD1, 6 bases. Trimming shortened V by 4 bases and J by 7 bases, and 16 bases separated the two germline ends. The germline gives CDR1 GTSNPN, CDR2 SVGIG (reference sequence). The CDR3 totals 13 residues.

This clone was counted a few times. The chain carries TRBV10-2 and TRBJ1-2; D gene uncertain. The CDR3 has 12 amino acids. Germline lookup yields CDR1 WSHSY and CDR2 SAAADI. V was shortened by 4 bases and J by 1 base, with 4 bases between the two germline ends. CDR3 protein: CASSVNNYGYTF. In nucleotides, the CDR3 is TGCGCCAGCAGTGTAAATAACTATGGCTACACCTTC.

V gene TRBV4-1 combines with J gene TRBJ2-3, with TRBD2 identical over 11 bases. CDR1 and CDR2 (germline): MGHRA, YSYEKL. The V and J ends lost 4 bases and 0 bases, in that order; junction bases with no gene match: 12. The CDR3 covers 19 residues. The CDR3 DNA sequence: TGCGCCAGCAGCCTAGGACTAGCGGGCATCGAGACTAGCACAGATACGCAGTATTTT. Amino acids: CASSLGLAGIETSTDTQYF.

This clone was observed a few times. The chain carries TRBV11-2 and TRBJ1-3; D is undetermined. The CDR3 extends over 14 amino acids. V lost 1 base to trimming and J lost 4 bases, with 8 bases between them. Germline loops: CDR1 SGHAT, CDR2 FQNNGV. The CDR3 sequence: CASSLGTAGNTIYF. The DNA of the CDR3 is TGTGCCAGCAGCTTAGGGACGGCAGGAAACACCATATATTTT.

The chain recombines TRBV5-4 with TRBJ2-5; 12 bases agree with TRBD2. V shed 5 bases, J shed 5 bases, and the junction held 1 base outside the gene matches. The CDR3 totals 13 residues. Germline lookup yields CDR1 SGHNT and CDR2 YYREEE (reference sequence). The CDR3 bases are TGTGCCAGCAGTCTAGCGGGGGGGGAGACCCAGTACTTC. It is translated as CASSLAGGETQYF.

This clone has a handful of counts. The rearrangement uses TRBV4-2 and TRBJ1-2, with 7 nucleotides matching TRBD1. With 1 base clipped from V and 5 bases from J, the junction kept 13 bases outside the gene matches. CDR1 and CDR2 from the germline V gene are LGHNA and YNFKEQ. The CDR3 has 17 residues. CDR3: CASSQGGLLTGRYGYTF. CDR3 DNA: TGTGCCAGCAGCCAAGGTGGCCTTCTGACAGGGAGATATGGCTACACCTTC.

The CDR3 sequence is CASSYRGGKGETQYF. CDR3 nucleotides: TGTGCCAGCAGCTACAGGGGTGGGAAAGGAGAGACCCAGTACTTC. The chain joins TRBV5-6 to TRBJ2-5; 7 nucleotides match TRBD1. After removal of 3 bases from V and 4 bases from J, the junction contained 9 bases not matched to a gene. CDR3 size: 15 residues. Per germline, CDR1 SGHDT and CDR2 YYEEEE.

The V call is TRBV5-1, the J call TRBJ1-1; the D gene is possibly TRBD1 (6 bases). V shed 2 bases and J shed 1 base, with 15 bases lying between them. The CDR3 is 16 amino acids. CDR1 is SGHRS, CDR2 YFSETQ, per germline. The DNA of the CDR3 is TGCGCCAGCAGCTTACAGGGATATGGGGAGAACACTGAAGCTTTCTTT. It encodes CASSLQGYGENTEAFF.

The CDR3 DNA reads as TGTGCCAGCAGTTTCCAGGGGGCGCGGGATGAGCAGTTCTTC. It codes for CASSFQGARDEQFF. This chain uses TRBV27 with TRBJ2-1; TRBD1 aligns across 8 bases. J lost 8 bases, V lost 3 bases, and 6 bases had no gene match. Germline CDR1 and CDR2: MNHEY and SMNVEV (reference sequence). The CDR3 is made up of 14 amino acids.

The V gene is TRBV7-2, the J gene TRBJ2-1, with a possible D match to TRBD2 (6 bases). Germline CDR1 and CDR2: SGHTA and FQGNSA. Trimming left V 5 bases short and J 8 bases short, with 16 bases between. CDR3 length: 14 amino acids. The CDR3 bases are TGTGCCAGCAGCCCGCTGGGACTGCCCCATGAGCAGTTCTTC. Protein: CASSPLGLPHEQFF. Using reference TRBV7-2 and TRBJ2-1 for the parts outside the CDR3, the full variable domain is GAGVSQSPSNKVTEKGKDVELRCDPISGHTALYWYRQSLGQGLEFLIYFQGNSAPDKSGLPSDRFSAERTGGSVSTLTIQRTQQEDSAVYLCASSPLGLPHEQFFGPGTRLTVL.

In this sample, this clone is large. The genes are TRBV5-6 and TRBJ1-1, with a tentative D call TRBD1 (6 bases). Germline loops: CDR1 SGHDT, CDR2 YYEEEE. Trimming left V 2 bases short and J 1 base short, with 9 bases between. There are 14 residues in the CDR3. In DNA, the CDR3 is TGTGCCAGCAGCTTCGGGGGCCGGAACACTGAAGCTTTCTTT. Protein sequence: CASSFGGRNTEAFF.

V is TRBV12-5 and J is TRBJ1-1, with D possibly being TRBD1 (5 bases). V lost 2 bases to trimming and J lost 6 bases, with 10 bases between them. The CDR3 totals 13 residues. The germline V gene encodes CDR1 LGHNT and CDR2 FRNRAP. The CDR3 is CASGLPQGPEAFF. DNA for the CDR3: TGTGCTAGTGGTTTGCCCCAGGGCCCTGAAGCTTTCTTT.

The genes are TRBV5-5 and TRBJ1-1; D might be TRBD1 (5 bases). The germline V and J ends were trimmed by 4 bases and 0 bases, with 13 bases remaining between them. CDR3 size: 15 residues. Germline V lookup: CDR1 SGHKS, CDR2 YYEKEE (reference sequence). CDR3 DNA: TGTGCCAGCAGCCCACGACAGCATGTGAACACTGAAGCTTTCTTT. Its translation: CASSPRQHVNTEAFF.

The chain joins TRBV9 to TRBJ2-5; 12 bases align to TRBD2. Germline CDR1 SGDLS, CDR2 YYNGEE. Losses at the gene ends were 0 bases for V and 2 bases for J; bases not matched to a gene: 5. The CDR3 consists of 17 residues. This CDR3 is CASSVATSGGLQETQYF. DNA for the CDR3: TGTGCCAGCAGCGTAGCGACTAGCGGGGGCCTACAAGAGACCCAGTACTTC.